These 9 T cell receptor beta chains were all obtained from the same sample, sequenced in a study of blood T cell repertoires in COVID-19. Profiled with immunoSEQ multiplex PCR; TCRdb holds only in-frame clones, not every one. The top ten clones hold roughly 12% of a sample with about 480,000 clones, about 91% of them seen once. The sample was peripheral blood. The receptor source for this set is a woman in her forties or fifties with COVID-19, enrolled during active disease.

The chain joins TRBV11-2 to TRBJ2-1; 10 nucleotides match TRBD2. The CDR3 sequence is 16 residues long. Germline trimming cut 5 bases from V and 8 bases from J; bases unmatched to any gene: 12. CDR1 is SGHAT and CDR2 is FQNNGV in the germline V gene. The CDR3 region is CASSPYSGGAVYEQFF. The CDR3 coding sequence is TGTGCCAGCAGCCCATACAGCGGGGGGGCTGTCTATGAGCAGTTCTTC.

The chain combines TRBV2 with TRBJ1-1; D is possibly TRBD1 (6 bases). The length of the CDR3 is 12 residues. Trimming shortened V by 1 base and J by 10 bases, and 10 bases separated the two germline ends. Germline V gene lookup returns CDR1 SNHLY and CDR2 FYNNEI. The CDR3 here is CASSEGQGGAFF. CDR3 coding DNA: TGTGCCAGCAGTGAAGGCCAAGGGGGAGCTTTCTTT.

The chain recombines TRBV9 with TRBJ2-1; D not certain. Trimming took off 7 bases at V and 5 bases at J, with 7 bases between the two ends. This CDR3 is built from 11 residues. Per the germline V gene, CDR1 is SGDLS and CDR2 is YYNGEE. CDR3: CASGLNNEQFF. The CDR3 DNA follows: TGTGCCAGCGGGCTTAACAATGAGCAGTTCTTC. Full variable domain (remainder filled in from reference TRBV9 and TRBJ2-1): DSGVTQTPKHLITATGQRVTLRCSPRSGDLSVYWYQQSLDQGLQFLIQYYNGEERAKGNILERFSAQQFPDLHSELNLSSLELGDSALYFCASGLNNEQFFGPGTRLTVL.

V and J are TRBV5-1 and TRBJ2-1, with D tentatively TRBD2 (5 bases). V lost 9 bases and J lost 5, with 12 bases in between. CDR3 length: 12 amino acids. Germline CDR1 and CDR2: SGHRS and YFSETQ. In DNA, the CDR3 is TGCGCCACTGGAGCACTAGACAATGAGCAGTTCTTC. Translation: CATGALDNEQFF.

The V and J genes are TRBV15 and TRBJ1-3; 9 bases match TRBD1. This CDR3 is 18 amino acids long. Trimming removed 5 bases from V and 0 bases from J; junction bases left unmatched: 11. The germline V gene encodes CDR1 LNHNV and CDR2 YYDKDF (reference sequence). DNA of the CDR3: TGTGCCACCAGCGTACTACCGGGACAGGGATACTCTGGAAACACCATATATTTT. It is translated as CATSVLPGQGYSGNTIYF.

This chain links TRBV19 with TRBJ2-7, with a possible D match to TRBD2 (6 bases). Germline V gives CDR1 LNHDA, CDR2 SQIVND (reference sequence). V was cut by 5 bases and J by 3 bases, with 11 bases left in between. This CDR3 has 13 residues. The CDR3 here is CASSRGRFYEQYF. CDR3 sequence (DNA): TGTGCCAGTAGTCGGGGGAGGTTCTACGAGCAGTACTTC.

This clone was detected only a few times. J is TRBJ1-5 and V is TRBV27; TRBD1 matches 9 bases. The V gene end was trimmed by 6 bases and the J gene end by 7 bases; junction bases not matched to a gene: 10. Germline loops: CDR1 MNHEY, CDR2 SMNVEV (reference sequence). The CDR3 is 15 residues long. The DNA for the CDR3 is TGTGCCAGCAGCTGGACAGGGGCCCCTGGGCAGCCCCAGCATTTT. Residues: CASSWTGAPGQPQHF.

This chain uses TRBV5-6 with TRBJ1-5, with D unclear. From germline, CDR1 is SGHDT and CDR2 YYEEEE. The CDR3 consists of 14 residues. V lost 2 bases, J lost 4 bases, and 10 bases lay in between. The DNA of the CDR3 is TGTGCCAGCAGCTTATCACAGCCGAATCAGCCCCAGCATTTT. Its translation is CASSLSQPNQPQHF.

The chain combines TRBV10-1 with TRBJ2-1, with D unresolved. Trimming left V 6 bases short and J 7 bases short, with 13 bases between. CDR1 is WNHNN and CDR2 is SYGVQD in the germline V gene (reference sequence). The CDR3 contains 13 residues. The CDR3 DNA sequence: TGCGCCAGCAGCCAGGATGGTCCTAATGAGCAGTTCTTC. This translates into CASSQDGPNEQFF.